The present T cell receptor beta chain was sequenced within a study of PD-L1 blockade in urothelial cancer. Study context: Male patients with bladder-origin urothelial cancer numbered about 85% of the 29. From 0 to 3 prior chemotherapy regimens had been given to the patients.

The diagnosis in patients was locally advanced or metastatic urothelial carcinoma. The length of the CDR3 is 8 residues. The templates were synthetic TCR analogs, and they were spiked into each PCR. Measured with immunoSEQ multiplex PCR; TCRdb has only the in-frame clones, and not every one. The table has roughly 90,000 clones, roughly 90% seen once. This chain connects TRBV3-2 to TRBJ2-1; the D call in the table, TRBD2, was not verified against the DNA. TRBV3-2 is listed as a pseudogene. This clonotype was sampled from a man aged 60-69 years with urothelial cancer. The input for sequencing was PBMCs, taken around atezolizumab (anti-PD-L1) treatment. The CDR3 DNA sequence: TGTGCCAGCAGCCTGCGGTTCTTC. The encoded protein is CASSLRFF.